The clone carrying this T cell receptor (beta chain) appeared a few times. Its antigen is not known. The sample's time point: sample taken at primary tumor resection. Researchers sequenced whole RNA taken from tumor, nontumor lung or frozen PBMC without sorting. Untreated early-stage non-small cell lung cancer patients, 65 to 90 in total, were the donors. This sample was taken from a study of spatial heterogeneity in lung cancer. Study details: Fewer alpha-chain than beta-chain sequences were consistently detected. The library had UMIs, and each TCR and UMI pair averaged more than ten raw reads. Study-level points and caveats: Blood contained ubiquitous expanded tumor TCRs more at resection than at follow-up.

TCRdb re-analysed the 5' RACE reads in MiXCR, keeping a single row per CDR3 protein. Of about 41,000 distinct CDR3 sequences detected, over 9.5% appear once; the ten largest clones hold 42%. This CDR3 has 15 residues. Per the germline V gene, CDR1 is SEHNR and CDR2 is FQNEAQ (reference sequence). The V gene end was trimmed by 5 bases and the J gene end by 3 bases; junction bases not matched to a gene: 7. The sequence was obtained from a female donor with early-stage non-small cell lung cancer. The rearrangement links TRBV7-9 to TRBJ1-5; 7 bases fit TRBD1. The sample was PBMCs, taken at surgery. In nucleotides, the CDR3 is TGTGCCAGCAGCCGCCCTGACAGGGCCAATCAGCCCCAGCATTTT. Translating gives CASSRPDRANQPQHF.